This T cell receptor (beta chain) originates from a study of blood T cell repertoires in COVID-19. Looking at the study overall: Sites in the United States, Italy and Spain provided acute and convalescent COVID-19 samples.

The age range of participants was roughly 18 to 90 years, with residence in about 25 US areas. Participants had their cohort set by participant-reported clinical history. Per the study methods: How many nucleated cells were present was estimated from reference gene primer amplification. Clones were read by immunoSEQ multiplex PCR, and TCRdb kept only the in-frame ones, dropping some. V and J calls and clone size are those listed in that table; D and trimming were worked out from the DNA. The profile covers 200,000 to 250,000 clones, with nearly 90% appearing a single time and approximately 11% taken by the ten largest. The germline V gene encodes CDR1 MNHEY and CDR2 SVGEGT. The CDR3 is made up of 15 amino acids. V trimming: 2 bases; J trimming: 2 bases; junction bases outside the gene matches: 5.

The chain joins TRBV6-2 or TRBV6-3 to TRBJ2-7; 8 positions agree with TRBD1. The sample was PBMCs or T cells enriched from blood (not recorded which). The origin of this receptor is a man aged 25 to 40 who had recovered from COVID-19. Here the CDR3 reads CASSYPGGFPYEQYF. DNA for the CDR3: TGTGCCAGCAGTTACCCAGGGGGCTTTCCCTACGAGCAGTACTTC.